One sample yielded the 22 T cell receptor beta chains listed below, sequenced in a study of long-term antiretroviral therapy in people with HIV. Runs used v3.0 of the immunoSEQ assay and were done at survey level. TCRdb's copy holds only in-frame clones and misses some; the assay was immunoSEQ multiplex PCR. The table records 24,000 or so clones, around three quarters of them present only once. Sequencing used unsorted PBMCs, obtained 1.2 years after starting antiretroviral therapy. These TCRs come from a woman in her thirties or forties with HIV.

The chain has TRBV7-9 and TRBJ2-5; 10 positions match TRBD2. V was pared by 1 base and J by 2 bases, with 1 base of the junction left unmatched. Germline CDR1 and CDR2: SEHNR and FQNEAQ (reference sequence). The CDR3 has 15 residues. CDR3 sequence (DNA): TGTGCCAGCAGCTTAGTAGCGGGGGGTCAAGAGACCCAGTACTTC. Amino acids: CASSLVAGGQETQYF.

The chain has TRBV5-4 and TRBJ1-1; D not resolved. The CDR3 is 14 amino acids. Trimming took off 4 bases at V and 4 bases at J, with 14 bases between the two ends. CDR1 SGHNT and CDR2 YYREEE come from the germline V gene (reference sequence). The CDR3, as DNA: TGTGCCAGCAGCCAACTCAGCACCCTCACTGAAGCTTTCTTT. It yields the protein CASSQLSTLTEAFF.

This sequence joins TRBV5-1 and TRBJ2-5; 8 bases align to TRBD1. The CDR3 contains 15 residues. CDR1 SGHRS and CDR2 YFSETQ come from the germline V gene. V lost 4 bases and J lost 4; bases outside the gene matches: 9. CDR3 sequence: CASSTRTGMGETQYF. In DNA, the CDR3 is TGCGCCAGCAGCACAAGGACAGGGATGGGAGAGACCCAGTACTTC.

The CDR3 DNA reads as TGTGCCAGCAGTGTGTTTGGGGAAGGAGGCTCTGGAAACACCATATATTTT. It encodes CASSVFGEGGSGNTIYF. This chain uses TRBV2 with TRBJ1-3; D is undetermined. V was shortened by 4 bases and J by 0 bases, with 16 bases between the two germline ends. CDR3 size: 17 residues. Germline-derived CDR1 and CDR2 are SNHLY and FYNNEI.

The rearrangement links TRBV4-1 to TRBJ2-2, with D uncertain. Germline CDR1 is MGHRA and CDR2 is YSYEKL. This CDR3 comprises 15 residues. Trimming took 4 bases from V and 4 from J, leaving 13 bases between them. CDR3 in amino acids: CASSLIISGTGELFF. CDR3 DNA: TGCGCCAGCAGCCTGATTATTTCGGGCACCGGGGAGCTGTTTTTT.

V gene TRBV7-9 combines with J gene TRBJ1-5; 11 nucleotides align to TRBD1. Germline CDR1 is SEHNR and CDR2 is FQNEAQ (reference sequence). Germline trimming cut 0 bases from V and 0 bases from J; bases unmatched to any gene: 7. The CDR3 has 19 amino acids. The CDR3 sequence is CASSLAPGTGGYSNQPQHF. The CDR3 DNA follows: TGTGCCAGCAGCTTAGCGCCCGGGACAGGGGGTTATAGCAATCAGCCCCAGCATTTT.

The chain couples TRBV6-6 to TRBJ1-1; D perhaps matches TRBD1 (5 bases). CDR3 size: 13 residues. The germline CDR1 and CDR2 sequences are MNHNY and SVGAGI (reference sequence). The ends were cut back, 5 bases at V and 5 bases at J, with 12 bases in the middle. The CDR3 region has the DNA TGTGCCAGCAGTCGACCGGGACGGACTGAAGCTTTCTTT. Protein: CASSRPGRTEAFF.

V is TRBV6-1 and J is TRBJ2-5; 8 bases are shared with TRBD1. Germline V lookup: CDR1 MNHNS, CDR2 SASEGT. With 5 bases clipped from V and 4 bases from J, the junction kept 6 bases outside the gene matches. This CDR3 has 14 amino acids. CDR3 sequence reads: CASSSPGGRETQYF. The CDR3 DNA reads TGTGCCAGCAGTTCCCCAGGGGGCCGAGAGACCCAGTACTTC.

This clone was seen a few times. The rearrangement joins TRBV7-9 to TRBJ1-5; 9 nucleotides match TRBD1. V shed 4 bases, J shed 6 bases, and the junction held 10 bases outside the gene matches. Germline CDR1 reads SEHNR; CDR2 reads FQNEAQ (reference sequence). The CDR3 runs to 16 residues. CDR3 nucleotide sequence: TGTGCCAGCAGCTCCGGGACAGGGATATGGAGTCAGCCCCAGCATTTT. It specifies CASSSGTGIWSQPQHF. The whole variable domain, filled in from reference TRBV7-9 and TRBJ1-5, reads DTGVSQNPRHKITKRGQNVTFRCDPISEHNRLYWYRQTLGQGPEFLTYFQNEAQLEKSRLLSDRFSAERPKGSFSTLEIQRTEQGDSAMYLCASSSGTGIWSQPQHFGDGTRLSIL.

V and J are TRBV30 and TRBJ1-1; D is unclear. Germline CDR1 GTSNPN, CDR2 SVGIG (reference sequence). The CDR3 loop spans 12 amino acids. With 0 bases removed from V and 11 bases from J, the gap between germline ends came to 13 bases. The CDR3 DNA is TGTGCCTGGAGTGTAAGTGGAAAGGTTGCTTTCTTT. Translated, it gives CAWSVSGKVAFF.

The chain has TRBV4-2 and TRBJ2-4; no reliable D call. V lost 0 bases to trimming and J lost 6 bases, with 12 bases between them. The CDR3 covers 15 residues. Germline assignment: CDR1 LGHNA and CDR2 YNFKEQ. The CDR3 region is CASSQDPSGLNIQYF. The CDR3 nucleotides are TGTGCCAGCAGCCAAGATCCCTCGGGCTTAAACATTCAGTACTTC.

The chain uses TRBV5-4 and TRBJ2-3; a possible D gene is TRBD2 (7 bases). Germline V gives CDR1 SGHNT, CDR2 YYREEE (reference sequence). The CDR3 consists of 16 residues. Trimming took 4 bases from V and 0 from J, leaving 15 bases between them. In DNA form, the CDR3 reads TGTGCCAGCAGCGGGGGGGGCGGGCGAAGCACAGATACGCAGTATTTT. Translation gives CASSGGGGRSTDTQYF.

The CDR3 spells CASSLGTEANYGYTF. The CDR3 region has the DNA TGTGCCAGCAGCCTTGGGACGGAGGCTAACTATGGCTACACCTTC. The J gene is TRBJ1-2, the V gene TRBV2, with a tentative D call TRBD1 (5 bases). V lost 6 bases and J lost 0, with 14 bases in between. The germline CDR1 and CDR2 sequences are SNHLY and FYNNEI. This CDR3 spans 15 amino acids.

The CDR3 reads CASSTPTDTQYF. For the CDR3, the DNA is TGTGCCAGCAGTACCCCCACAGATACGCAGTATTTT. The chain carries TRBV27 and TRBJ2-3, with D uncertain. Trimming cost V 5 bases and J 2 bases, with 5 bases left between them. The CDR3 length is 12 residues. Germline CDR1 and CDR2: MNHEY and SMNVEV (reference sequence).

This clone was seen a handful of times. A read error may account for a junction end that differs from germline. The rearrangement uses TRBV29-1 and TRBJ2-7; 7 bases match TRBD2. The CDR3 totals 13 residues. In germline, CDR1 is SQVTM, CDR2 ANQGSEA. CDR3 bases: TGCAGCGTGGAAGCGGGGAGCTCCTACGAGCAGTACTTC. As protein: CSVEAGSSYEQYF.

The chain employs TRBV5-4 and TRBJ2-3; the match to TRBD2 covers 9 bases. The CDR3 spans 15 residues. Germline V CDR1 and CDR2: SGHNT, YYREEE (reference sequence). V shed 4 bases and J 3 bases; nucleotides not matched to a gene: 6. CDR3 bases: TGTGCCAGCAGCCCAGCGGGAGGATTGACAGATACGCAGTATTTT. Its protein is CASSPAGGLTDTQYF.

The V call is TRBV11-2, the J call TRBJ2-1; a weak D match, TRBD1 (5 bases). Looked up from germline, CDR1 is SGHAT and CDR2 is FQNNGV. The CDR3 loop spans 13 amino acids. Trimming stripped 3 bases from V and 9 bases from J, with 12 bases between. The CDR3 here is CASSLVSQGEQFF. CDR3 nucleotides: TGTGCCAGCAGCTTGGTCTCGCAGGGTGAGCAGTTCTTC.

The gene calls are TRBV5-1 and TRBJ2-1, with D unresolved. The V gene lost 0 bases and the J gene lost 5 bases, with 12 bases spanning the gap. The CDR3 runs to 15 residues. The germline gives CDR1 SGHRS, CDR2 YFSETQ. The CDR3 sequence is CASSLASPADNEQFF. The CDR3, as DNA: TGCGCCAGCAGCTTGGCCAGTCCCGCCGACAATGAGCAGTTCTTC.

The gene calls are TRBV5-1 and TRBJ1-2; possibly TRBD1 for D (5 bases). This CDR3 comprises 12 residues. The V end lost 7 bases, the J end lost 6 bases, and 13 bases lay between the germline ends. Germline values: CDR1 SGHRS, CDR2 YFSETQ. The CDR3 loop reads CASGPGLDGYTF. CDR3 sequence (DNA): TGCGCCAGCGGACCGGGACTGGATGGCTACACCTTC.

The rearrangement uses TRBV2 and TRBJ1-5, with 10 bases that match TRBD1. V lost 3 bases and J lost 6; bases outside the gene matches: 8. Germline V gene data show CDR1 as SNHLY and CDR2 as FYNNEI. CDR3 size: 16 residues. The CDR3 here is CASSESGQGGSQPQHF. The CDR3 DNA follows: TGTGCCAGCAGTGAGTCCGGACAGGGGGGTTCTCAGCCCCAGCATTTT. The variable domain in full, with the rest retrieved from reference TRBV2 and TRBJ1-5, is EPEVTQTPSHQVTQMGQEVILRCVPISNHLYFYWYRQILGQKVEFLVSFYNNEISEKSEIFDDQFSVERPDGSNFTLKIRSTKLEDSAMYFCASSESGQGGSQPQHFGDGTRLSIL.

The chain has TRBV21-1 and TRBJ1-3; the D segment call TRBD1 is taken from the table without a DNA check. TRBV21-1 is tagged as a pseudogene. CDR3 length equals 15 residues. As DNA, the CDR3 is TGTGCCAGCAGCTACCGAGGGGGTGAAATTCACACCATATATTTT. Translation gives CASSYRGGEIHTIYF.

The chain joins TRBV7-6 to TRBJ2-1; the match to TRBD2 covers 8 bases. This CDR3 is 14 amino acids long. The ends lost 5 bases at V and 4 bases at J; junction bases unmatched: 4. The germline V gene encodes CDR1 SGHVS and CDR2 FNYEAQ. CDR3 DNA: TGTGCCAGCAGCCCGGGACTAGAATACAATGAGCAGTTCTTC. This gives the protein CASSPGLEYNEQFF.